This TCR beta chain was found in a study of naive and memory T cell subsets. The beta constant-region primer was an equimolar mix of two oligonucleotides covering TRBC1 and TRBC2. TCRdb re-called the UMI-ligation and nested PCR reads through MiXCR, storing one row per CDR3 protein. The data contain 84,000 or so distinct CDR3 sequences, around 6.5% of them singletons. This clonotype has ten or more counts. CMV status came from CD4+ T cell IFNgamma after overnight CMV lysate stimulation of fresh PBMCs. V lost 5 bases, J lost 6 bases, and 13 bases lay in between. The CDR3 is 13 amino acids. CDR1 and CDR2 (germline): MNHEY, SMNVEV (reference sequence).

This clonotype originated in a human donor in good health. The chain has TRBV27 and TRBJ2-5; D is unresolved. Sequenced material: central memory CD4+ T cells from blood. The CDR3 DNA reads TGTGCCAGCAGTACCACATTCCGTCAGACCCAGTACTTC. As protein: CASSTTFRQTQYF.